The sequence of this T cell receptor (beta chain) was determined in a study of blood T cell repertoires in COVID-19. V gave up 5 bases and J gave up 4 bases; unmatched junction bases: 9. The CDR3 consists of 15 residues. Germline CDR1 and CDR2: LNHDA and SQIVND (reference sequence). The method was immunoSEQ multiplex PCR; TCRdb's version includes in-frame clones alone and lacks a portion of them. The sample holds under 300,000 clones; roughly four fifths are singletons and the top ten take 8% to 10%. The receptor comes from a woman aged 45 to 65 who had recovered from COVID-19. Sequencing was performed on peripheral blood. The V call is TRBV19, the J call TRBJ1-2; TRBD1 matches 8 bases. This CDR3 reads CASSGGTGEPYGYTF. The CDR3 DNA follows: TGTGCCAGTAGTGGGGGGACAGGCGAACCCTATGGCTACACCTTC.